Below are 15 T cell receptor beta chains sequenced from a single sample in a study of CD8 T cells in Susac syndrome. The RNA input was about 0.5 to 1 ug, and it was reverse transcribed with random hexamers. TCRdb reprocessed the immunoSEQ multiplex PCR reads via MiXCR and lists one record per CDR3 protein. The profile shows around 50,000 distinct CDR3 sequences, 92% of them singletons. The sequenced sample consisted of CD8+ T cells from PBMCs. Every receptor here comes from a human donor in good health.

The chain couples TRBV29-1 to TRBJ1-4; no clear D gene. V was shortened by 5 bases and J by 0 bases, with 1 base between the two germline ends. CDR1 is SQVTM and CDR2 is ANQGSEA in the germline V gene. CDR3 size: 11 residues. CDR3 residues: CSVTTNEKLFF. The CDR3 DNA reads as TGCAGCGTTACAACTAATGAAAAACTGTTTTTT.

The rearrangement joins TRBV11-2 to TRBJ1-1, with D perhaps TRBD1 (5 bases). The CDR3 totals 11 residues. The germline gives CDR1 SGHAT, CDR2 FQNNGV. V was shortened by 5 bases and J by 6 bases, with 7 bases between the two germline ends. The CDR3 sequence: CASSTQAEAFF. The CDR3 DNA follows: TGTGCCAGCAGCACACAGGCTGAAGCTTTCTTT.

V usage is TRBV13 and J usage is TRBJ2-7; weak D call: TRBD2 (6 bases). The CDR3 consists of 17 residues. CDR1 PRHDT and CDR2 FYEKMQ come from the germline V gene (reference sequence). Between the trimmed V and J ends, which lost 1 base and 5 bases, there was a span of 21 bases. The CDR3 DNA reads TGTGCCAGCAGCTTAGACGTCGGCGGGCTGGGCGGGAACGAGCAGTACTTC. Translation gives CASSLDVGGLGGNEQYF. Supplemented by reference TRBV13 and TRBJ2-7, the full variable domain reads AAGVIQSPRHLIKEKRETATLKCYPIPRHDTVYWYQQGPGQDPQFLISFYEKMQSDKGSIPDRFSAQQFSDYHSELNMSSLELGDSALYFCASSLDVGGLGGNEQYFGPGTRLTVT.

The V and J genes are TRBV5-1 and TRBJ2-1, with TRBD2 matching 11 bases. The CDR3 length is 16 residues. Germline V CDR1 and CDR2: SGHRS, YFSETQ. After removal of 3 bases from V and 0 bases from J, the junction contained 2 bases not matched to a gene. Here the CDR3 reads CASSWTSGPSYNEQFF. The DNA of the CDR3 is TGCGCCAGCAGCTGGACTAGCGGGCCCTCCTACAATGAGCAGTTCTTC.

The rearrangement uses TRBV4-1 and TRBJ2-7, with TRBD1 as a possible D gene (6 bases). Per germline, CDR1 MGHRA and CDR2 YSYEKL. The V end lost 4 bases, the J end lost 3 bases, and 19 bases lay between the germline ends. The CDR3 contains 16 residues. CDR3 in DNA: TGCGCCAGCAGCCCCCACCTCCAGGGGATCCTCTACGAGCAGTACTTC. Protein product: CASSPHLQGILYEQYF.

The rearrangement links TRBV9 to TRBJ2-1; tentative D call: TRBD2 (5 bases). The germline V and J ends were trimmed by 0 bases and 1 base, with 11 bases remaining between them. Germline V gives CDR1 SGDLS, CDR2 YYNGEE. The CDR3 spans 16 residues. CDR3 DNA: TGTGCCAGCAGCGTAGGCGAGGGTGGGTCCTACAATGAGCAGTTCTTC. It is translated as CASSVGEGGSYNEQFF.

The chain uses TRBV21-1 and TRBJ2-7; TRBD1, the table's D call, was not compared with the DNA. TRBV21-1 is marked as a pseudogene. This CDR3 comprises 15 residues. The CDR3 bases are TGTGCCAGCAGCCCCCGGTGGGTCAGGGGATTTGAGCAGTACTTC. It yields the protein CASSPRWVRGFEQYF.

The J gene is TRBJ2-3, the V gene TRBV7-9, with D perhaps TRBD2 (8 bases). CDR1 and CDR2 from the germline V gene are SEHNR and FQNEAQ (reference sequence). The CDR3 extends over 16 amino acids. V lost 8 bases, J lost 0 bases, and 18 bases lay in between. This CDR3 is CASAYRGGRSTDTQYF. The CDR3 nucleotides read TGTGCCAGCGCCTACAGGGGCGGGAGGAGCACAGATACGCAGTATTTT.

The chain carries TRBV24-1 and TRBJ2-5; the D is unclear. The CDR3 covers 13 residues. Trimming took off 5 bases at V and 5 bases at J, with 11 bases between the two ends. The germline V gene encodes CDR1 KGHDR and CDR2 SFDVKD. The CDR3 protein is CATSAPFGETQYF. For the CDR3, the DNA is TGTGCCACCAGTGCACCTTTCGGGGAGACCCAGTACTTC.

The V and J genes are TRBV2 and TRBJ1-5, with D unclear. Looked up from germline, CDR1 is SNHLY and CDR2 is FYNNEI. The V gene lost 7 bases and the J gene lost 7 bases, with 17 bases spanning the gap. This CDR3 is built from 14 residues. In DNA form, the CDR3 reads TGTGCCAGCATTCCCGGACCGGAAGGGCAGCCCCAGCATTTT. It codes for CASIPGPEGQPQHF.

This clonotype has only one observation. This rearrangement joins TRBV7-9 to TRBJ1-1, with 8 bases matching TRBD1. The V and J ends lost 5 bases and 3 bases, in that order; junction bases with no gene match: 8. The germline CDR1 and CDR2 sequences are SEHNR and FQNEAQ (reference sequence). The CDR3 is 15 residues long. The CDR3 loop reads CASSPWTGSDTEAFF. CDR3 in DNA: TGTGCCAGCAGCCCCTGGACAGGGTCGGACACTGAAGCTTTCTTT.

The rearrangement uses TRBV29-1 and TRBJ2-7, with 7 bases lining up with TRBD2. V shed 6 bases and J 6 bases; nucleotides not matched to a gene: 5. This CDR3 is built from 11 residues. Germline V gene data show CDR1 as SQVTM and CDR2 as ANQGSEA. The CDR3 DNA reads as TGCAGCGTCCAGGGAGGGTTCGAGCAGTACTTC. Residues: CSVQGGFEQYF.

The rearrangement joins TRBV6-5 to TRBJ1-1; D uncertain. Trimming took 1 base from V and 5 from J, leaving 8 bases between them. The CDR3 has 13 residues. Per the germline V gene, CDR1 is MNHEY and CDR2 is SVGAGI. The CDR3 DNA follows: TGTGCCAGCAGTTACTTAGAAGGGACTGAAGCTTTCTTT. Its translation is CASSYLEGTEAFF.

The V call is TRBV5-4, the J call TRBJ1-1, with 10 bases that match TRBD1. The trim removed 5 bases at V and 4 bases at J, leaving 5 bases unmatched. Germline lookup yields CDR1 SGHNT and CDR2 YYREEE (reference sequence). The CDR3 sequence is 14 residues long. This CDR3 reads CASSLGQGGTEAFF. Written as DNA, the CDR3 is TGTGCCAGCAGTCTAGGACAGGGGGGCACTGAAGCTTTCTTT.

The chain combines TRBV5-1 with TRBJ2-7; tentatively, D is TRBD1 or TRBD2 (6 bases each). This CDR3 is 15 amino acids long. The germline CDR1 and CDR2 sequences are SGHRS and YFSETQ. V dropped 4 bases and J dropped 6 bases, with 20 bases sitting between them. CDR3 sequence (DNA): TGCGCCAGCAGCGCACAGGGAGGTGGGAGTTCCGAGCAGTACTTC. It is translated as CASSAQGGGSSEQYF.